A single TCR beta chain is shown here with its context. Antigen: not known. Repertoires were generated with immunoSEQ multiplex PCR, while TCRdb's copy carries only in-frame clones and drops some. The sample lists about 11,000 clones; 70% to 85% were seen once. This sample was taken from a study of follicular helper T cells after annual influenza vaccination. Overall study results and limits: Yearly vaccinations repeatedly recalled conserved clonotypes in ICOS+CD38+ cTfh. Only roughly 9-23% of analyzed cells yielded productive TCRB sequences.

Trimming stripped 2 bases from V and 4 bases from J, with 9 bases between. This CDR3 has 14 residues. Germline-derived CDR1 and CDR2 are MGHDK and SYGVNS. The chain couples TRBV25-1 to TRBJ2-1; D not certain. Specimen: CXCR5- memory CD4+ T cells sorted from blood, collected 6 weeks after influenza vaccination. This sequence originates from an adult who received the influenza vaccine. The CDR3 loop is CASSETGLYNEQFF. The CDR3 DNA follows: TGTGCCAGCAGTGAAACCGGGCTGTACAATGAGCAGTTCTTC.